These 5 T cell receptor beta chains were sequenced from one sample in a study of graft-versus-host responses after intestinal transplantation. The protocol was immunoSEQ multiplex PCR, while the TCRdb copy is restricted to in-frame clones and leaves out a portion. The sample carries some 90,000 clones, less than 95% recorded once. Their cognate antigens are unknown. The sample consisted of unstimulated CD8+ T cells sorted from spleen or lymph node cells, taken before transplant. The source is a human donor who was the organ donor for an intestinal transplant.

This chain links TRBV13 with TRBJ1-2; 7 bases line up with TRBD1. Looked up from germline, CDR1 is PRHDT and CDR2 is FYEKMQ (reference sequence). CDR3 length equals 16 residues. J was trimmed by 8 bases and V by 2 bases; bases with no gene match: 14. CDR3 protein: CASSLTPDRFYGGYTF. As DNA, the CDR3 is TGTGCCAGCAGCTTAACTCCGGACAGGTTCTATGGAGGCTACACCTTC.

The V and J genes are TRBV7-9 and TRBJ1-2; TRBD1 is a possible D gene (5 bases). CDR3 length: 14 residues. V was trimmed by 3 bases and J by 0 bases, leaving 8 bases between them. CDR1 SEHNR and CDR2 FQNEAQ come from the germline V gene (reference sequence). CDR3 DNA: TGTGCCAGCAGCTTGGGACTAACTAACTATGGCTACACCTTC. This translates into CASSLGLTNYGYTF.

This clone occurred once. The chain carries TRBV19 and TRBJ2-4; possible D gene TRBD2, 6 bases. The germline V and J ends were trimmed by 1 base and 5 bases, with 6 bases remaining between them. Germline values: CDR1 LNHDA, CDR2 SQIVND (reference sequence). CDR3 length: 13 amino acids. The CDR3 sequence: CASSIGGENIQYF. For the CDR3, the DNA is TGTGCCAGTAGTATAGGCGGGGAAAACATTCAGTACTTC.

The chain couples TRBV28 to TRBJ2-1, with 9 bases aligning to TRBD2. CDR1 is MDHEN and CDR2 is SYDVKM in the germline V gene. This CDR3 has 16 residues. V was pared by 2 bases and J by 4 bases, with 6 bases of the junction left unmatched. The CDR3 DNA is TGTGCCAGCAGTTTAAGTCGGGCGGGGGGGTACAATGAGCAGTTCTTC. This encodes CASSLSRAGGYNEQFF.

The CDR3 here is CASSYADGGNTEAFF. The DNA of the CDR3 is TGTGCCAGCAGTTACGCAGACGGGGGGAACACTGAAGCTTTCTTT. The genes are TRBV6-6 and TRBJ1-1; TRBD1 might be the D (5 bases). CDR3 length equals 15 residues. The V and J ends lost 2 bases and 1 base respectively, with 11 bases between them. Germline CDR1 and CDR2: MNHNY and SVGAGI (reference sequence).